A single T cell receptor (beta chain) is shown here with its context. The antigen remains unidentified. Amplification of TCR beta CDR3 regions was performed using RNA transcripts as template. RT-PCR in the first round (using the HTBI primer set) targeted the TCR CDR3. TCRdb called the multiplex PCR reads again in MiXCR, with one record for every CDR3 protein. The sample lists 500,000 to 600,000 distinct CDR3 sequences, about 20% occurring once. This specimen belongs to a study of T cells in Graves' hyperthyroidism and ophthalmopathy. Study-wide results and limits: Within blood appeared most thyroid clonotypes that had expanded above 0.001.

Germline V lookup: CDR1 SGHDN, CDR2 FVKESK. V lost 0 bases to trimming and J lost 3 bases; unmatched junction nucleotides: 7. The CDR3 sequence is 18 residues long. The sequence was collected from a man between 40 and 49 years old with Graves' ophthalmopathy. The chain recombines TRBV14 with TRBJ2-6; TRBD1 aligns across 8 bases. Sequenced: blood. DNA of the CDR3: TGTGCCAGCAGCCAAGATCAGGGGGCGGTTTTTGGGGCCAACGTCCTGACTTTC. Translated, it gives CASSQDQGAVFGANVLTF.